One sample yielded the 6 T cell receptor beta chains listed below, sequenced in a study of blood T cell repertoires in COVID-19. Produced via immunoSEQ multiplex PCR; TCRdb's table is partial and in-frame only. The sample lists 45,000 to 65,000 clones; approximately 82% were seen once. The specimen was peripheral blood. The receptors come from a man aged 70-80 years with active COVID-19.

This chain joins TRBV7-9 and TRBJ2-7; 8 bases align to TRBD1. Per the germline V gene, CDR1 is SEHNR and CDR2 is FQNEAQ (reference sequence). The CDR3 has 15 amino acids. The V and J ends lost 2 bases and 4 bases, in that order; junction bases with no gene match: 7. The CDR3 sequence: CASSLRAGGEYEQYF. CDR3 DNA sequence: TGTGCCAGCAGCTTAAGGGCAGGGGGCGAGTACGAGCAGTACTTC. The variable domain in full, completed from reference TRBV7-9 and TRBJ2-7, reads DTGVSQNPRHKITKRGQNVTFRCDPISEHNRLYWYRQTLGQGPEFLTYFQNEAQLEKSRLLSDRFSAERPKGSFSTLEIQRTEQGDSAMYLCASSLRAGGEYEQYFGPGTRLTVT.

This chain joins TRBV5-4 and TRBJ2-2; D is uncertain. The germline CDR1 and CDR2 sequences are SGHNT and YYREEE (reference sequence). The CDR3 covers 14 residues. Trimming cost V 4 bases and J 3 bases, with 10 bases left between them. The CDR3 protein is CASSHPSDTGELFF. The CDR3 DNA sequence: TGTGCCAGCAGCCACCCCTCGGACACCGGGGAGCTGTTTTTT. Using reference TRBV5-4 and TRBJ2-2 for the parts outside the CDR3, the full variable domain is ETGVTQSPTHLIKTRGQQVTLRCSSQSGHNTVSWYQQALGQGPQFIFQYYREEENGRGNFPPRFSGLQFPNYSSELNVNALELDDSALYLCASSHPSDTGELFFGEGSRLTVL.

V and J are TRBV29-1 and TRBJ2-2; D not resolved. V dropped 7 bases and J dropped 2 bases, with 5 bases sitting between them. Germline V lookup: CDR1 SQVTM, CDR2 ANQGSEA. The CDR3 is 11 amino acids. The CDR3: CSATNTGELFF. DNA for the CDR3: TGCAGCGCCACTAACACCGGGGAGCTGTTTTTT.

V and J are TRBV7-2 and TRBJ2-7; 8 nucleotides line up with TRBD1. The CDR3 runs to 15 residues. J lost 1 base, V lost 6 bases, and 8 bases had no gene match. CDR1 is SGHTA, CDR2 FQGNSA, per germline. The CDR3 bases are TGTGCCAGCAGGCGACAGGGGAACCCGTCCTACGAGCAGTACTTC. This encodes CASRRQGNPSYEQYF.

The V and J genes are TRBV7-9 and TRBJ1-1; TRBD1 matches at 7 bases. The CDR3 loop spans 15 amino acids. V lost 5 bases, J lost 1 base, and 7 bases stayed unmatched. CDR1 and CDR2 from the germline V gene are SEHNR and FQNEAQ (reference sequence). Written as DNA, the CDR3 is TGTGCCAGCAGCGTCCAAGGGGGCGCGAACACTGAAGCTTTCTTT. Protein product: CASSVQGGANTEAFF.

The chain combines TRBV14 with TRBJ1-2; the match to TRBD1 covers 8 bases. V lost 3 bases and J lost 4; bases outside the gene matches: 1. The CDR3 runs to 13 residues. The germline V gene encodes CDR1 SGHDN and CDR2 FVKESK. Written as DNA, the CDR3 is TGTGCCAGCAGCCAGGACAGGGCCTATGGCTACACCTTC. This gives the protein CASSQDRAYGYTF.